In its sample, the clone carrying this TCR beta chain was seen many times. The antigen remains unidentified. This record comes from a study of neurological immune-mediated disorders. Study summary: Disease course was recorded as relapsing-remitting for approximately 31 and secondary progressive for 3 of the 34 multiple sclerosis patients. General study results and limits: Because no CDR3 amino acid sequences were shared across subjects by expanded clones, private repertoires were suggested in all groups.

The authors made cDNA by 5'RACE with 10-nucleotide random UMIs. MiXCR, run by TCRdb on the 5' RACE reads, gives a single entry per CDR3 protein. Of some 66,000 distinct CDR3 sequences in the sample, 3% to 3.5% were seen once. Looked up from germline, CDR1 is SGDLS and CDR2 is YYNGEE. Trimming cost V 3 bases and J 3 bases; bases outside gene matches: 6. The CDR3 covers 15 residues. For the unsorted libraries, 2 million PBMCs stored at -80 C served as input. The chain recombines TRBV9 with TRBJ2-1; 7 bases align to TRBD1. Sample: PBMCs. The source is a man aged 35 to 55 with multiple sclerosis. The CDR3: CASSATGLGYNEQFF. CDR3 bases: TGTGCCAGCAGCGCGACAGGGTTGGGCTACAATGAGCAGTTCTTC. Based on the CDR3 plus reference TRBV9 and TRBJ2-1, the full variable domain is DSGVTQTPKHLITATGQRVTLRCSPRSGDLSVYWYQQSLDQGLQFLIQYYNGEERAKGNILERFSAQQFPDLHSELNLSSLELGDSALYFCASSATGLGYNEQFFGPGTRLTVL.